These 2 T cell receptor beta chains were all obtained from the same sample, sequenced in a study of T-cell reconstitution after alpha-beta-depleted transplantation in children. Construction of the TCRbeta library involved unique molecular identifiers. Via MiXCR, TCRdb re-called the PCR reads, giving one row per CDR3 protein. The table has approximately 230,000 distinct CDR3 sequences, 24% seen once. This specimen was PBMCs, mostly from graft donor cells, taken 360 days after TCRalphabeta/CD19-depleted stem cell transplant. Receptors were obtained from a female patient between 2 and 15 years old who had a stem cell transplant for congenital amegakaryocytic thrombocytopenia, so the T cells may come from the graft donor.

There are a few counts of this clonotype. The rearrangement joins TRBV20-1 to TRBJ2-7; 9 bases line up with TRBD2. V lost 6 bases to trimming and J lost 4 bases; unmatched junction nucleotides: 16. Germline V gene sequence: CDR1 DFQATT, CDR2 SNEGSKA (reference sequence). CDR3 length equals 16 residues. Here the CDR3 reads CSAPVGVGLARYEQYF. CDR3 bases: TGCAGTGCCCCCGTCGGAGTGGGACTAGCAAGGTACGAGCAGTACTTC.

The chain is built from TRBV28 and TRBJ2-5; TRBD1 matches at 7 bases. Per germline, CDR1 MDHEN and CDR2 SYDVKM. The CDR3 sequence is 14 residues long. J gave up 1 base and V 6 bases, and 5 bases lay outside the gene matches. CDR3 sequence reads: CASRHGTAQETQYF. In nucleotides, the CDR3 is TGTGCCAGCAGGCACGGGACAGCCCAAGAGACCCAGTACTTC.